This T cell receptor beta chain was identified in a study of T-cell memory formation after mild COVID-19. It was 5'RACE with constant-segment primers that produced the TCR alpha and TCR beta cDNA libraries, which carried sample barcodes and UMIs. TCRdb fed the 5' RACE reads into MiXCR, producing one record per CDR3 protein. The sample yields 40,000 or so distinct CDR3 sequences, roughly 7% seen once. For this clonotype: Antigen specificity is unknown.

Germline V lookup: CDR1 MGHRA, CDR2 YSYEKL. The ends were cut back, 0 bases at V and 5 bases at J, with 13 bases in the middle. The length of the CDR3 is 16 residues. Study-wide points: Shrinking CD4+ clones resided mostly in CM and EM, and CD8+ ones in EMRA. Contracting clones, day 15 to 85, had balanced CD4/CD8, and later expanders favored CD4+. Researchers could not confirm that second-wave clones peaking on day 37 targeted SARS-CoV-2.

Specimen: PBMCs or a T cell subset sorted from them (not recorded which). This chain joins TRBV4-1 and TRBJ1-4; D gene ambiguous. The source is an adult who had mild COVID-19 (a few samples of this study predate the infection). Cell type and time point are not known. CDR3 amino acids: CASSQDRTRGNEKLFF. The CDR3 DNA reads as TGCGCCAGCAGCCAAGATCGAACTAGAGGGAATGAAAAACTGTTTTTT.